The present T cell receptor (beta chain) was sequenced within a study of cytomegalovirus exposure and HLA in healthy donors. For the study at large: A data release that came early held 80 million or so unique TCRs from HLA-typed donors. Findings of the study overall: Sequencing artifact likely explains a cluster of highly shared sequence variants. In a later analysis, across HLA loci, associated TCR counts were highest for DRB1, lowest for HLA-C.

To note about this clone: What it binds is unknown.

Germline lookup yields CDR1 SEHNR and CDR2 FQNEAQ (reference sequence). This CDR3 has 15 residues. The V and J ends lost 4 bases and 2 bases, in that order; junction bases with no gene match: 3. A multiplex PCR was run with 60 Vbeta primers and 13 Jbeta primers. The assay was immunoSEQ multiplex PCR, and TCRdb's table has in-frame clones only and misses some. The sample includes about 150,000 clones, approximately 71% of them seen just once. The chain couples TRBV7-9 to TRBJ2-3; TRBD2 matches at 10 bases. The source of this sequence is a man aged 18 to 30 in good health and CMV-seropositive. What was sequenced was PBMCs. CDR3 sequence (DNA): TGTGCCAGCAGCTCTGGACTAGCGGTCACAGATACGCAGTATTTT. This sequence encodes CASSSGLAVTDTQYF.